Each of the 20 T cell receptor beta chains below was sequenced from the same sample in a study of glioma-infiltrating T cells after dendritic cell vaccination. Sequenced by immunoSEQ multiplex PCR; TCRdb stores in-frame clones only, minus some. The sample consists of 93,000 or so clones, approximately 80% of them appearing once. This specimen consisted of blood, obtained before dendritic cell vaccination. These receptors were taken from a human donor with glioblastoma.

CDR3 nucleotides: TGCGCCAGCAGCCAACGACTAGCGGGGGCGAAAAGCTCCTACGAGCAGTACTTC. Amino acids: CASSQRLAGAKSSYEQYF. This rearrangement joins TRBV4-1 to TRBJ2-7, with 12 bases that match TRBD2. V shed 2 bases and J 0 bases; nucleotides not matched to a gene: 8. Germline CDR1 MGHRA, CDR2 YSYEKL. The CDR3 length is 18 residues.

The genes are TRBV6-1 and TRBJ1-5, with no clear D. Trimming pared 11 bases from V and 0 bases from J, leaving 11 bases between. Germline CDR1 MNHNS, CDR2 SASEGT. The CDR3 spans 13 residues. The CDR3 nucleotides read TGTGCCGCGGCATCTGTTAGCAATCAGCCCCAGCATTTT. This codes for CAAASVSNQPQHF.

This chain links TRBV27 with TRBJ1-2, with D perhaps matching TRBD1 (5 bases). Germline V gives CDR1 MNHEY, CDR2 SMNVEV (reference sequence). CDR3 length: 17 residues. The V end lost 3 bases, the J end lost 0 bases, and 17 bases lay between the germline ends. CDR3 sequence reads: CASSLRGRLPTNYGYTF. The CDR3 coding sequence is TGTGCCAGCAGTTTGCGGGGGAGACTCCCCACTAACTATGGCTACACCTTC.

The V and J genes are TRBV6-5 and TRBJ2-7; TRBD2 is a possible D gene (6 bases). The CDR3 length is 15 residues. Trimming cost V 0 bases and J 6 bases, with 15 bases left between them. CDR1 and CDR2 from the germline V gene are MNHEY and SVGAGI. CDR3 loop: CASSYSTGVLREQYF. The CDR3 nucleotides read TGTGCCAGCAGTTACTCGACGGGGGTCTTGCGCGAGCAGTACTTC.

Concerning this clone itself: Sequence at one end of the junction differs from germline and may be a read error. The gene calls are TRBV7-7 and TRBJ2-5, with 10 bases that match TRBD2. Germline V gene lookup returns CDR1 SSHAT and CDR2 FNYEAQ (reference sequence). The CDR3 totals 14 residues. The CDR3 here is CASSPAAGGETQYF. CDR3 bases: TGTGCTAGCAGCCCGGCAGCGGGAGGGGAGACCCAGTACTTC.

The rearrangement links TRBV7-9 to TRBJ2-6, with no clear D. The CDR3 spans 18 residues. The germline CDR1 and CDR2 sequences are SEHNR and FQNEAQ (reference sequence). Trimming stripped 3 bases from V and 0 bases from J, with 15 bases between. The CDR3 region has the DNA TGTGCCAGCAGCTTCCTTAGCCTCCCGGGCTCTGGGGCCAACGTCCTGACTTTC. This gives the protein CASSFLSLPGSGANVLTF.

V usage is TRBV14 and J usage is TRBJ2-7; a weak D match, TRBD2 (6 bases). CDR3 length: 14 residues. Deletions cut 3 bases from V and 8 bases from J, with 17 bases between. Germline values: CDR1 SGHDN, CDR2 FVKESK. The CDR3 DNA follows: TGTGCCAGCAGCCACTGGGGGACGGAGGGCAAGCAGTACTTC. It specifies CASSHWGTEGKQYF. Filled out from reference TRBV14 and TRBJ2-7, the complete variable domain reads EAGVTQFPSHSVIEKGQTVTLRCDPISGHDNLYWYRRVMGKEIKFLLHFVKESKQDESGMPNNRFLAERTGGTYSTLKVQPAELEDSGVYFCASSHWGTEGKQYFGPGTRLTVT.

The CDR3 nucleotides are TGTGCCAGCAACAGACTAGCGGGATCCTACGAGCAGTACTTC. Translating it yields CASNRLAGSYEQYF. V is TRBV2 and J is TRBJ2-7; 11 bases map to TRBD2. The CDR3 length is 14 residues. V shed 7 bases and J 1 base; nucleotides not matched to a gene: 3. Looked up from germline, CDR1 is SNHLY and CDR2 is FYNNEI.

This clone was found a few times. V is TRBV2 and J is TRBJ1-6; no firm D call. Between the trimmed V and J ends, which lost 6 bases and 14 bases, there was a span of 14 bases. Per the germline V gene, CDR1 is SNHLY and CDR2 is FYNNEI. The CDR3 is 12 residues long. The CDR3 coding sequence is TGTGCCAGCAGCCGGGATCCCCGTACCCTCCACTTT. It is translated as CASSRDPRTLHF.

This rearrangement joins TRBV6-6 to TRBJ2-7; maybe TRBD2 (6 bases). Trimming pared 2 bases from V and 2 bases from J, leaving 7 bases between. CDR1 and CDR2 from the germline V gene are MNHNY and SVGAGI (reference sequence). CDR3 length: 13 residues. The CDR3 region is CASSYGGTYEQYF. The CDR3 DNA follows: TGTGCCAGCAGTTACGGAGGGACCTACGAGCAGTACTTC.

The chain employs TRBV19 and TRBJ1-1; D is undetermined. V was cut by 7 bases and J by 3 bases, with 18 bases left in between. Per germline, CDR1 LNHDA and CDR2 SQIVND (reference sequence). The CDR3 has 15 residues. CDR3 bases: TGTGCCAGTACTCCTGTTAACGGTGACTACACTGAAGCTTTCTTT. It specifies CASTPVNGDYTEAFF.

The CDR3, as DNA: TGCGCCAGCAGCTTGGACAGGGCCACCAATGAGCAGTTCTTC. Protein sequence: CASSLDRATNEQFF. The rearrangement links TRBV5-1 to TRBJ2-1; weak D call: TRBD1 (6 bases). CDR1 and CDR2 from the germline V gene are SGHRS and YFSETQ. The length of the CDR3 is 14 residues. Trimming stripped 0 bases from V and 6 bases from J, with 10 bases between.

This chain links TRBV2 with TRBJ2-1; D gene unclear. Germline V CDR1 and CDR2: SNHLY, FYNNEI. V shed 5 bases and J shed 1 base, with 6 bases lying between them. This CDR3 spans 13 amino acids. As DNA, the CDR3 is TGTGCCAGCAGTTCCGAGTCCTACAATGAGCAGTTCTTC. Protein sequence: CASSSESYNEQFF.

The chain couples TRBV19 to TRBJ1-5; tentatively, D is TRBD1 (5 bases). Trimming stripped 0 bases from V and 7 bases from J, with 13 bases between. CDR1 and CDR2 from the germline V gene are LNHDA and SQIVND (reference sequence). The CDR3 contains 15 residues. For the CDR3, the DNA is TGTGCCAGTAGTATAGAGCCCAGGGCCCCCCAGCCCCAGCATTTT. It is translated as CASSIEPRAPQPQHF.

The CDR3 reads CASSLYLGSSYNEQFF. In nucleotides, the CDR3 is TGTGCCAGCAGCTTGTATCTCGGGAGCTCCTACAATGAGCAGTTCTTC. The gene calls are TRBV5-6 and TRBJ2-1; maybe TRBD2 (6 bases). The germline V gene encodes CDR1 SGHDT and CDR2 YYEEEE. CDR3 length equals 16 residues. The V end was cut by 1 base, the J end by 0 bases, with 11 bases between.

The V and J genes are TRBV5-1 and TRBJ2-2; possible D gene TRBD2, 6 bases. Trimming stripped 3 bases from V and 3 bases from J, with 12 bases between. CDR1 is SGHRS, CDR2 YFSETQ, per germline. The CDR3 runs 15 residues. CDR3 protein: CASSSYWGDTGELFF. CDR3 bases: TGCGCCAGCAGCTCTTACTGGGGGGACACCGGGGAGCTGTTTTTT.

The rearrangement uses TRBV25-1 and TRBJ1-1; D not certain. The germline V gene encodes CDR1 MGHDK and CDR2 SYGVNS. V was shortened by 7 bases and J by 4 bases, with 16 bases between the two germline ends. This CDR3 is 14 amino acids long. In DNA form, the CDR3 reads TGTGCCAGCAATGTCGAGGAGCCTGGCACTGAAGCTTTCTTT. Its protein is CASNVEEPGTEAFF.

This clone was recorded once. The chain combines TRBV19 with TRBJ1-1; TRBD1 aligns across 9 bases. Germline V CDR1 and CDR2: LNHDA, SQIVND (reference sequence). The CDR3 consists of 16 residues. The ends lost 5 bases at V and 4 bases at J; junction bases unmatched: 11. The CDR3 sequence: CASSLLEGQGSTEAFF. The DNA of the CDR3 is TGTGCCAGTAGTTTACTAGAAGGACAGGGGAGCACTGAAGCTTTCTTT.

This clone was detected once. The chain links TRBV7-3 to TRBJ2-1; TRBD2 matches at 10 bases. Trimming took 5 bases from V and 8 from J; bases not matched to a gene: 9. Germline values: CDR1 SGHTA, CDR2 FQGTGA. CDR3 length: 15 residues. The DNA for the CDR3 is TGTGCCAGCAGCCTCAGCGGGGGGGCATTGGATGAGCAGTTCTTC. The encoded protein is CASSLSGGALDEQFF.

V gene TRBV7-9 combines with J gene TRBJ1-2; TRBD1 is a possible D gene (5 bases). V was cut by 10 bases and J by 0 bases, with 18 bases left in between. In germline, CDR1 is SEHNR, CDR2 FQNEAQ (reference sequence). The CDR3 extends over 15 amino acids. CDR3 nucleotides: TGTGCCACCGTCCAAAGGGGCGGACCTAACTATGGCTACACCTTC. This translates into CATVQRGGPNYGYTF.